This entry features one T cell receptor (beta chain) sequence. This entry is derived from a study of blood T cell repertoires in COVID-19. Study as a whole: The United States, Italy and Spain were the sources of the acute and convalescent COVID-19 samples. T cells, B-cell-depleted T cells, or PBMCs provided the cDNA or gDNA that served as material.

Using immunoSEQ multiplex PCR, the repertoire was profiled, and TCRdb retains in-frame clones only, with some absent. The sample holds approximately 160,000 clones; roughly 84% are singletons and the top ten take about 10%. The material sequenced was peripheral blood. This clonotype was obtained from a woman older than 75 with active or convalescent COVID-19.

The CDR3 DNA is TGTGCCAGCAGCGGGGGACAGGGCGATTCACCCCTCCACTTT. Amino acid sequence: CASSGGQGDSPLHF. The chain carries TRBV9 and TRBJ1-6; TRBD1 agrees at 9 bases. V was clipped by 3 bases and J by 8 bases; unmatched bases: 3. This CDR3 is built from 14 residues. The germline gives CDR1 SGDLS, CDR2 YYNGEE.